These T cell receptor beta chains were read from a single sample in a study of cytotoxic CD8 clonotypes in ibrutinib-treated CLL. Some clones are missing from TCRdb's copy, which holds only in-frame ones; the method was immunoSEQ multiplex PCR. This sample has about 270,000 clones; roughly four fifths occur once, and the top ten carry 5.6%. The sample consisted of PBMCs, taken at disease progression, from a patient treated with ibrutinib. These receptors all stem from a human donor with chronic lymphocytic leukemia. Each CDR3 is given without its conserved first and last residue. Each record gives: D gene, V gene, J gene, clone size, CDR3 protein. A D gene is named only where the DNA matches it firmly. The size field is filled for only some rows; it gives once, few, many or a size class.

D gene: NA
V gene: TRBV28
J gene: TRBJ2-2
clone size: NA
CDR3 protein: ASRVGGELF

D gene: TRBD1
V gene: TRBV18
J gene: TRBJ2-7
clone size: NA
CDR3 protein: ASSPNRGYHEQY

D gene: NA
V gene: TRBV7-3
J gene: TRBJ2-3
clone size: NA
CDR3 protein: ASSKYPPEGTQY

D gene: NA
V gene: TRBV2
J gene: TRBJ1-1
clone size: once
CDR3 protein: ASGAGQTGTEAF

D gene: NA
V gene: TRBV28
J gene: TRBJ2-1
clone size: NA
CDR3 protein: ASSRTSDVAGEQF

D gene: NA
V gene: TRBV18
J gene: TRBJ2-5
clone size: NA
CDR3 protein: ASSPFQGLLETQY

D gene: TRBD1
V gene: TRBV5-1
J gene: TRBJ1-2
clone size: few
CDR3 protein: ASRLDRGNGYT

D gene: NA
V gene: TRBV13
J gene: TRBJ1-2
clone size: NA
CDR3 protein: ASSSQGNYGYT

D gene: NA
V gene: TRBV5-1
J gene: TRBJ1-2
clone size: NA
CDR3 protein: ASSFLLPTRSYT

D gene: NA
V gene: TRBV6-6
J gene: TRBJ1-2
clone size: NA
CDR3 protein: ASREEGYGYT

D gene: NA
V gene: TRBV6-5
J gene: TRBJ2-2
clone size: NA
CDR3 protein: ASRWDTGELF

D gene: NA
V gene: TRBV19
J gene: TRBJ2-7
clone size: NA
CDR3 protein: ASSIGTHGGYEQY

D gene: TRBD1
V gene: TRBV5-4
J gene: TRBJ2-1
clone size: NA
CDR3 protein: ASRTGGTGTDNEQF

D gene: NA
V gene: TRBV5-4
J gene: TRBJ1-2
clone size: NA
CDR3 protein: ASSPPYSRNYGYT

D gene: TRBD2
V gene: TRBV2
J gene: TRBJ2-1
clone size: NA
CDR3 protein: ASSERLAGYNEQF

D gene: NA
V gene: TRBV6-1
J gene: TRBJ2-2
clone size: NA
CDR3 protein: ASSEIQASSTGELF

D gene: TRBD1
V gene: TRBV29-1
J gene: TRBJ2-2
clone size: NA
CDR3 protein: SVGKGQANTGELF

D gene: TRBD2
V gene: TRBV9
J gene: TRBJ2-5
clone size: NA
CDR3 protein: ASSVVPAGGQETQY

D gene: NA
V gene: TRBV18
J gene: TRBJ2-1
clone size: NA
CDR3 protein: ASSHRQLPSYNEQF

D gene: TRBD1
V gene: TRBV5-1
J gene: TRBJ2-7
clone size: few
CDR3 protein: ASSFVTGVGEQY

D gene: NA
V gene: TRBV5-1
J gene: TRBJ1-2
clone size: NA
CDR3 protein: ASSIDSGLMYGYT

D gene: NA
V gene: TRBV10-2
J gene: TRBJ2-2
clone size: NA
CDR3 protein: ASTPRGVTGELF

D gene: NA
V gene: TRBV6-1
J gene: TRBJ2-1
clone size: once
CDR3 protein: AIRGDVSYNEQF

D gene: NA
V gene: TRBV5-4
J gene: TRBJ2-5
clone size: NA
CDR3 protein: ASSVQQGGVETQY

D gene: NA
V gene: TRBV7-2
J gene: TRBJ1-4
clone size: few
CDR3 protein: ASSPLAGEKLF

D gene: NA
V gene: TRBV4-1
J gene: TRBJ2-7
clone size: NA
CDR3 protein: ASSHEGYPYEQY

D gene: NA
V gene: TRBV10-3
J gene: TRBJ1-2
clone size: NA
CDR3 protein: AISGSQAYGYT

D gene: NA
V gene: TRBV7-2
J gene: TRBJ2-7
clone size: once
CDR3 protein: ASSLEGQGSREQY

D gene: NA
V gene: TRBV9
J gene: TRBJ1-2
clone size: NA
CDR3 protein: ASSPPRVVGYT

D gene: NA
V gene: TRBV11-2
J gene: TRBJ2-1
clone size: NA
CDR3 protein: ASSLWGAGNEQF

D gene: TRBD1
V gene: TRBV13
J gene: TRBJ2-3
clone size: NA
CDR3 protein: ASSLGQGAGDTQY

D gene: TRBD2
V gene: TRBV7-8
J gene: TRBJ2-3
clone size: once
CDR3 protein: ASSRTSGITDTQY

D gene: NA
V gene: TRBV5-1
J gene: TRBJ1-2
clone size: NA
CDR3 protein: ASSLAAGLYGYT

D gene: TRBD2
V gene: TRBV28
J gene: TRBJ2-7
clone size: NA
CDR3 protein: ASSFFPSGSPYEQY

D gene: NA
V gene: TRBV9
J gene: TRBJ2-7
clone size: NA
CDR3 protein: ASSLSGNHEQY

D gene: TRBD1
V gene: TRBV5-1
J gene: TRBJ2-5
clone size: NA
CDR3 protein: ASSFSGGGETQY

D gene: NA
V gene: TRBV5-1
J gene: TRBJ1-2
clone size: NA
CDR3 protein: ASSIGTYGYT

D gene: NA
V gene: TRBV6-5
J gene: TRBJ2-7
clone size: NA
CDR3 protein: ASSYTTTISYEQY

D gene: NA
V gene: TRBV6-6
J gene: TRBJ2-2
clone size: NA
CDR3 protein: ASSYHTGYGTGELF

D gene: NA
V gene: TRBV5-1
J gene: TRBJ2-3
clone size: NA
CDR3 protein: ASSGGRATDTQY

D gene: NA
V gene: TRBV5-1
J gene: TRBJ1-6
clone size: NA
CDR3 protein: ASSSTRGDTSYPLH

D gene: NA
V gene: TRBV18
J gene: TRBJ1-4
clone size: NA
CDR3 protein: ASSPLGEKLF

D gene: NA
V gene: TRBV2
J gene: TRBJ1-5
clone size: once
CDR3 protein: ASSEGGHSNQPQH

D gene: TRBD1
V gene: TRBV18
J gene: TRBJ1-2
clone size: NA
CDR3 protein: ASSPWRDSLYGYT